One sample yielded the 23 T cell receptor beta chains listed below, sequenced in a study of T cell responses to AZD1222 COVID-19 vaccine (dated by TCRdb to about 2021). This sample's time point label indicates: baseline before first vaccination. Library prep was done by the immunoSEQ multiplex PCR assay. In TCRdb, the immuneACCESS table is reduced to in-frame sequences with V and J assigned. These tables do not hold every clone; where another copy was compared, an unresolved V gene accounts for under half, and the others remain unexplained. For this sample there are just over 150,000 clones; approximately 90% appear just once. The top ten clones comprise less than 2% of the sample. Sequencing used peripheral blood, obtained on day 0 of AZD1222 vaccination. Receptor source: an adult in good health.

V gene TRBV6-5 combines with J gene TRBJ1-1; D is unresolved. Germline V CDR1 and CDR2: MNHEY, SVGAGI. The CDR3 has 14 residues. Trimming took off 4 bases at V and 0 bases at J, with 9 bases between the two ends. CDR3 nucleotides: TGTGCCAGCAGTTTCTCAGGATTGAACACTGAAGCTTTCTTT. Translation gives CASSFSGLNTEAFF.

J is TRBJ2-1 and V is TRBV2; 11 positions match TRBD2. CDR3 size: 16 residues. V was clipped by 3 bases and J by 3 bases; unmatched bases: 4. Germline-derived CDR1 and CDR2 are SNHLY and FYNNEI. The CDR3 region is CASSDVAGGGYNEQFF. The DNA of the CDR3 is TGTGCCAGCAGTGATGTAGCGGGAGGGGGCTACAATGAGCAGTTCTTC.

This rearrangement joins TRBV4-1 to TRBJ1-3, with 10 bases aligning to TRBD1. Trimming removed 1 base from V and 2 bases from J; junction bases left unmatched: 2. The CDR3 length is 16 residues. Germline V gives CDR1 MGHRA, CDR2 YSYEKL. CDR3 amino acids: CASSQGQGATGNTIYF. The CDR3 DNA follows: TGCGCCAGCAGCCAAGGACAGGGGGCGACTGGAAACACCATATATTTT.

This clone has just one count. The J gene is TRBJ2-6, the V gene TRBV24-1, with 9 bases fitting TRBD1. CDR1 and CDR2 (germline): KGHDR, SFDVKD. The CDR3 covers 17 residues. V was pared by 4 bases and J by 3 bases, with 6 bases of the junction left unmatched. CDR3 protein: CATSDTQGADGANVLTF. CDR3 DNA: TGTGCCACCAGTGACACACAGGGGGCCGATGGGGCCAACGTCCTGACTTTC.

The chain combines TRBV6-6 with TRBJ2-3, with TRBD2 matching 8 bases. After removal of 7 bases from V and 2 bases from J, the junction contained 11 bases not matched to a gene. The CDR3 sequence is 16 residues long. CDR1 is MNHNY and CDR2 is SVGAGI in the germline V gene (reference sequence). CDR3 DNA: TGTGCCAGCAAACTAGCGGAGGGGTTTCACACAGATACGCAGTATTTT. This encodes CASKLAEGFHTDTQYF.

The chain carries TRBV7-3 and TRBJ1-1; D is perhaps TRBD1 (6 bases). Germline V gives CDR1 SGHTA, CDR2 FQGTGA. The CDR3 has 13 residues. Trimming shortened V by 5 bases and J by 4 bases, and 11 bases separated the two germline ends. CDR3 DNA: TGTGCCAGCAGCGCACAGGGAATCACTGAAGCTTTCTTT. Amino acids: CASSAQGITEAFF. Full variable domain (rest looked up from reference TRBV7-3 and TRBJ1-1): GAGVSQTPSNKVTEKGKYVELRCDPISGHTALYWYRQSLGQGPEFLIYFQGTGAADDSGLPNDRFFAVRPEGSVSTLKIQRTERGDSAVYLCASSAQGITEAFFGQGTRLTVV.

The chain employs TRBV7-2 and TRBJ2-7; D may be TRBD2 (5 bases). Germline V lookup: CDR1 SGHTA, CDR2 FQGNSA. Trimming left V 2 bases short and J 2 bases short, with 7 bases between. The length of the CDR3 is 13 residues. Here the CDR3 reads CASSLSGPYEQYF. CDR3 coding DNA: TGTGCCAGCAGCTTAAGCGGCCCCTACGAGCAGTACTTC.

The chain is built from TRBV27 and TRBJ2-7; 11 nucleotides match TRBD2. The CDR3 contains 15 residues. The germline V gene encodes CDR1 MNHEY and CDR2 SMNVEV (reference sequence). V shed 4 bases and J 7 bases; nucleotides not matched to a gene: 9. The CDR3 region is CASSSIAGGLGEQYF. In nucleotides, the CDR3 is TGTGCCAGCAGTTCAATAGCGGGAGGGCTCGGGGAGCAGTACTTC.

V is TRBV7-2 and J is TRBJ2-7; D not resolved. V was pared by 1 base and J by 5 bases, with 15 bases between. Per the germline V gene, CDR1 is SGHTA and CDR2 is FQGNSA. This CDR3 comprises 15 residues. The chain's CDR3 is CASSLDGFPRDEQYF. In DNA form, the CDR3 reads TGTGCCAGCAGCTTAGACGGGTTTCCTCGGGACGAGCAGTACTTC. Supplemented by reference TRBV7-2 and TRBJ2-7, the full variable domain reads GAGVSQSPSNKVTEKGKDVELRCDPISGHTALYWYRQSLGQGLEFLIYFQGNSAPDKSGLPSDRFSAERTGGSVSTLTIQRTQQEDSAVYLCASSLDGFPRDEQYFGPGTRLTVT.

CDR3 sequence reads: CASSSAGKNEKLFF. The CDR3 DNA reads as TGTGCCAGCAGTTCGGCAGGAAAAAATGAAAAACTGTTTTTT. The chain couples TRBV27 to TRBJ1-4, with unresolved D. Germline V gene data show CDR1 as MNHEY and CDR2 as SMNVEV (reference sequence). V lost 4 bases, J lost 5 bases, and 11 bases lay in between. The CDR3 length is 14 residues.

This chain connects TRBV7-9 to TRBJ2-7, with 8 bases fitting TRBD1. The trim removed 2 bases at V and 3 bases at J, leaving 6 bases unmatched. There are 15 residues in the CDR3. Germline values: CDR1 SEHNR, CDR2 FQNEAQ (reference sequence). CDR3 bases: TGTGCCAGCAGCTTATTACAGGGGGTGGGCTACGAGCAGTACTTC. It specifies CASSLLQGVGYEQYF.

This clone was picked up one time. This chain joins TRBV15 and TRBJ1-2, with 9 bases identical to TRBD1. This CDR3 contains 15 residues. The trim removed 2 bases at V and 6 bases at J, leaving 7 bases unmatched. Germline V gene lookup returns CDR1 LNHNV and CDR2 YYDKDF (reference sequence). CDR3 DNA: TGTGCCACCAGCAGACTTCTCCGGGACAGGGATGGCTACACCTTC. It translates to CATSRLLRDRDGYTF.

The chain employs TRBV27 and TRBJ2-2; a weak D match, TRBD2 (6 bases). This CDR3 region has 13 residues. Germline V gene sequence: CDR1 MNHEY, CDR2 SMNVEV (reference sequence). V was clipped by 3 bases and J by 6 bases, with 8 bases between them. Here the CDR3 reads CASSFWGAGELFF. The DNA of the CDR3 is TGTGCCAGCAGTTTTTGGGGGGCCGGGGAGCTGTTTTTT.

The chain links TRBV24-1 to TRBJ2-7; D call uncertain. Germline CDR1 is KGHDR and CDR2 is SFDVKD. Trimming pared 2 bases from V and 3 bases from J, leaving 7 bases between. The CDR3 runs 13 residues. The chain's CDR3 is CATSDSNIYEQYF. The CDR3 DNA reads TGTGCCACCAGTGATTCCAACATCTACGAGCAGTACTTC.

The genes are TRBV6-2 or TRBV6-3 and TRBJ1-5; 7 bases fit TRBD1. The J segment lost 3 bases and the V segment lost 4 bases, leaving 3 bases of the junction unmatched. The CDR3 is 14 residues long. Per germline, CDR1 MNHEY and CDR2 SVGEGT. The CDR3 nucleotides read TGTGCCAGCAGTTCGGGACAGATCAATCAGCCCCAGCATTTT. It yields the protein CASSSGQINQPQHF.

The chain recombines TRBV20-1 with TRBJ2-1; 14 bases are a match to TRBD2. Germline loops: CDR1 DFQATT, CDR2 SNEGSKA (reference sequence). The CDR3 runs to 18 residues. After removal of 3 bases from V and 8 bases from J, the junction contained 15 bases not matched to a gene. CDR3 DNA sequence: TGCAGTGCTAGTATTCCGGGACTAGCGGGAGTTTTGGGGGATGAGCAGTTCTTC. Translated, it gives CSASIPGLAGVLGDEQFF.

The chain carries TRBV15 and TRBJ1-4; TRBD1 matches 8 bases. Germline trimming cut 5 bases from V and 6 bases from J; bases unmatched to any gene: 5. CDR1 is LNHNV, CDR2 YYDKDF, per germline (reference sequence). CDR3 size: 14 residues. The CDR3 nucleotides read TGTGCCACCAGCGAACAGGGGGGTTATGAAAAACTGTTTTTT. Translation gives CATSEQGGYEKLFF.

The rearrangement joins TRBV7-9 to TRBJ1-1, with 10 bases that match TRBD1. V lost 2 bases and J lost 5; bases outside the gene matches: 8. The CDR3 extends over 16 amino acids. Germline V gene data show CDR1 as SEHNR and CDR2 as FQNEAQ (reference sequence). CDR3 residues: CASSLTAGQGRTEAFF. The CDR3 DNA reads TGTGCCAGCAGCTTAACCGCGGGACAGGGGCGAACTGAAGCTTTCTTT.

The rearrangement uses TRBV12-3 or TRBV12-4 and TRBJ1-1; no definite D call. The length of the CDR3 is 13 residues. V was cut by 7 bases and J by 5 bases, with 14 bases left in between. CDR3 region: CASNPTGRTEAFF. The DNA of the CDR3 is TGTGCCAGCAACCCCACGGGAAGGACTGAAGCTTTCTTT.

V and J are TRBV28 and TRBJ2-7; the match to TRBD2 covers 7 bases. From germline, CDR1 is MDHEN and CDR2 SYDVKM. With V trimmed by 8 bases and J by 0 bases, 4 bases remained unmatched. The length of the CDR3 is 13 residues. The CDR3 region has the DNA TGTGCCAGCCGCGGGGGTCCCTCCTACGAGCAGTACTTC. Encoded protein: CASRGGPSYEQYF.

This chain connects TRBV19 to TRBJ2-1; TRBD2 agrees at 7 bases. Germline V gene data show CDR1 as LNHDA and CDR2 as SQIVND (reference sequence). The CDR3 has 16 amino acids. V lost 5 bases, J lost 7 bases, and 14 bases stayed unmatched. The chain's CDR3 is CASSPSSGQRLNEQFF. In DNA, the CDR3 is TGTGCCAGTAGTCCCTCTAGCGGTCAAAGGTTGAATGAGCAGTTCTTC.

This clone was seen just once. J is TRBJ1-2 and V is TRBV27, with 7 bases fitting TRBD1. The CDR3 is 14 residues long. The V gene end was trimmed by 6 bases and the J gene end by 5 bases; junction bases not matched to a gene: 9. The germline gives CDR1 MNHEY, CDR2 SMNVEV (reference sequence). CDR3 sequence reads: CASRTSGGPYGYTF. The CDR3 coding sequence is TGTGCCAGCAGAACCTCAGGGGGGCCGTATGGCTACACCTTC.

The rearrangement links TRBV27 to TRBJ2-1; 11 nucleotides match TRBD2. The CDR3 consists of 13 residues. Germline V gives CDR1 MNHEY, CDR2 SMNVEV (reference sequence). The trim removed 7 bases at V and 6 bases at J, leaving 2 bases unmatched. In DNA form, the CDR3 reads TGTGCCAGCAAACTAGCGGGAGTCAATGAGCAGTTCTTC. This translates into CASKLAGVNEQFF.